Listed here are 3 T cell receptor beta chains from one sample, sequenced in a study of blood T cell repertoires in COVID-19. Assay: immunoSEQ multiplex PCR; the TCRdb copy retains only in-frame clones and omits some. There are some 140,000 clones in the sample; roughly 80% occur only once, and approximately 2.9% lies in the top ten. Sequenced input: peripheral blood. These receptor sequences come from a woman aged 80 or older with acute or convalescent COVID-19.

The chain carries TRBV30 and TRBJ2-1; D is undetermined. In germline, CDR1 is GTSNPN, CDR2 SVGIG (reference sequence). The CDR3 totals 12 residues. V was cut by 0 bases and J by 9 bases, with 9 bases left in between. This CDR3 is CAWSVLSTEQFF. CDR3 sequence (DNA): TGTGCCTGGAGTGTACTTTCCACTGAGCAGTTCTTC. The full variable domain, completed using reference TRBV30 and TRBJ2-1, is SQTIHQWPATLVQPVGSPLSLECTVEGTSNPNLYWYRQAAGRGLQLLFYSVGIGQISSEVPQNLSASRPQDRQFILSSKKLLLSDSGFYLCAWSVLSTEQFFGPGTRLTVL.

This clone was picked up a small number of times. The chain recombines TRBV2 with TRBJ2-1, with 9 nucleotides matching TRBD2. The CDR3 contains 14 residues. With 7 bases clipped from V and 8 bases from J, the junction kept 9 bases outside the gene matches. Germline V gene data show CDR1 as SNHLY and CDR2 as FYNNEI. The CDR3, as DNA: TGTGCCAGCATCAGCCAGCGGGGGGTACATGAGCAGTTCTTC. Its translation: CASISQRGVHEQFF.

The chain joins TRBV6-5 to TRBJ1-1, with a tentative D call TRBD1 (5 bases). Trimming cost V 10 bases and J 0 bases, with 12 bases left between them. Germline lookup yields CDR1 MNHEY and CDR2 SVGAGI. This CDR3 is 13 amino acids long. CDR3 coding DNA: TGTGCCACCGGGGGACTCATGAACACTGAAGCTTTCTTT. Translated, it gives CATGGLMNTEAFF.